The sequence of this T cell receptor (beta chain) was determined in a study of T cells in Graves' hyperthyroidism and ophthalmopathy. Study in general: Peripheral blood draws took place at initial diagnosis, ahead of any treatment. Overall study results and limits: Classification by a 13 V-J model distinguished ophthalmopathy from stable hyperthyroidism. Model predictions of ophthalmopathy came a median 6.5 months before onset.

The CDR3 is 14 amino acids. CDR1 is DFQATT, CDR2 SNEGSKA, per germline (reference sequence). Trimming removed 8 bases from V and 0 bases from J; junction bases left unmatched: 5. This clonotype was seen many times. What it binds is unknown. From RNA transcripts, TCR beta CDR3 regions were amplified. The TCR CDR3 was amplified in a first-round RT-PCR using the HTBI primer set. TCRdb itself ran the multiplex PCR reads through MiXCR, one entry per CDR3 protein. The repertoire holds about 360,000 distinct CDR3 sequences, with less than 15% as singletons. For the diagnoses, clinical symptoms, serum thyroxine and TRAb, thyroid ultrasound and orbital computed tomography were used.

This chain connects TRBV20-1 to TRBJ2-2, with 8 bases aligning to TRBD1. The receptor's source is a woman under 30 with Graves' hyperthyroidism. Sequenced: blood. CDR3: CSTMDRANTGELFF. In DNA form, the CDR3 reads TGCAGTACCATGGACAGGGCGAACACCGGGGAGCTGTTTTTT.